The T cell receptor beta chain under discussion was sequenced for a study of PD-1 blockade in mismatch repair-deficient tumors. Study overall: Patients had around 11 mismatch repair-deficient cancer types and were previously treated and progressing.

The CDR3 covers 16 residues. CDR1 is LNHNV, CDR2 YYDKDF, per germline (reference sequence). V lost 1 base and J 2 bases, leaving 15 bases between the germline ends. TCRdb keeps only in-frame clones here, not all; method: immunoSEQ multiplex PCR. Among 95,000 to 150,000 clones, approximately 90% were seen once, and the ten largest hold approximately 15%. Source: peripheral blood, taken 44 weeks after starting pembrolizumab. The clonotype comes from an adult with mismatch repair-deficient cancer. The rearrangement links TRBV15 to TRBJ2-7; D perhaps matches TRBD1 (6 bases). The CDR3 DNA is TGTGCCACCAGCAGAGGAGGGTACAGGGTGACCTACGAGCAGTACTTC. It codes for CATSRGGYRVTYEQYF.